A single TCR beta chain is shown here with its context. Its antigen is undetermined. The CDR3 consists of 16 residues. Trimming at V came to 1 base and at J to 2 bases, leaving 7 bases not matched to a gene. The germline gives CDR1 LNHDA, CDR2 SQIVND (reference sequence). The data belong to a study of OX40 agonist ivuxolimab in advanced cancers. Study-level information: The eligibility criteria allowed prior anti-PD-1, anti-PD-L1 or anti-CTLA-4 therapy, and 40% had some.

The assay was immunoSEQ multiplex PCR, and TCRdb's table has in-frame clones only and misses some. The sample holds roughly 38,000 clones; around four fifths are singletons and the top ten take about 2.5%. Findings and caveats of the study: The expanded peripheral T cells' antigen specificity was not determined. Blood T cells, both CD4+ and CD8+, expanded clonally by week 6 at 0.1 to 3.0 mg/kg. Averaging showed that CD8+ T cells had more expanded clones than CD4+ did.

This sample comprised CD4+ or CD8+ T cells sorted from blood, obtained in a trial of the OX40 agonist ivuxolimab. This chain links TRBV19 with TRBJ2-7; 8 nucleotides match TRBD1. The sequence derives from an adult with an advanced solid tumor such as melanoma, head and neck, liver or kidney cancer. The CDR3 coding sequence is TGTGCCAGTAGTATAGCGGGGACAGGCGCAGCCTACGAGCAGTACTTC. Amino acids: CASSIAGTGAAYEQYF.